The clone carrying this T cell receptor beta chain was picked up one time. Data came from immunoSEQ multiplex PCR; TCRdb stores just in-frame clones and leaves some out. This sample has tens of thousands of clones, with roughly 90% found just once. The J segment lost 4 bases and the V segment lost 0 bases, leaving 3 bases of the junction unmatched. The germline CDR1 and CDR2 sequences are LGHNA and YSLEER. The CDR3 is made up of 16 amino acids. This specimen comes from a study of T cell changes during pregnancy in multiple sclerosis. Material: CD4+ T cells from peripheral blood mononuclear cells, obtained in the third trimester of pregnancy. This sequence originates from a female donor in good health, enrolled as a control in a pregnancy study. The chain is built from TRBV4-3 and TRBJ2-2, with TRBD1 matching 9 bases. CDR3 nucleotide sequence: TGCGCCAGCAGCCAAGAACAGGGGGCGTTCACCGGGGAGCTGTTTTTT. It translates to CASSQEQGAFTGELFF.